This TCR beta chain came from a study of blood T cell repertoires in COVID-19. The repertoire was sequenced with immunoSEQ multiplex PCR; TCRdb's copy has only in-frame clones and lacks some. The sample carries approximately 210,000 clones, roughly 84% recorded once. This CDR3 is built from 16 residues. Germline CDR1 is KGHSH and CDR2 is LQKENI. V lost 0 bases and J lost 2; bases outside the gene matches: 5. Seattle patient enrollment occurred during active infection, with longitudinal follow-up thereafter. Input material: peripheral blood. The clonotype was recovered from a woman of 80 years or more with COVID-19, enrolled during active disease. The rearrangement joins TRBV18 to TRBJ2-3; 7 positions agree with TRBD1. The CDR3 nucleotides read TGTGCCAGCTCACCACCCACAGGGGTAGTCACAGATACGCAGTATTTT. Translated: CASSPPTGVVTDTQYF.